This is a list of T cell receptor beta chains from one sample in a study of T-cell memory formation after mild COVID-19. TCRdb re-called the 5' RACE reads through MiXCR, storing one row per CDR3 protein. Among about 140,000 distinct CDR3 sequences listed, 14% were seen once. The sequenced sample consisted of PBMCs or a T cell subset sorted from them (not recorded which). These TCRs come from an adult woman who had mild COVID-19 (a few samples of this study predate the infection). Cell type and time point are not known. CDR3s include the opening cysteine and the closing phenylalanine or tryptophan. Fields, in order: J gene, V gene, CDR3 protein.

>TRBJ2-1|TRBV25-1
CASSELPSGRGSYNEQFF
>TRBJ2-1|TRBV4-3
CASSQGFSDYNEQFF
>TRBJ1-1|TRBV18
CASSPAAGMNTEAFF
>TRBJ2-3|TRBV4-3
CASSQGWTGGFLDTQYF
>TRBJ2-2|TRBV7-6
CASSPGGAGITGELFF
>TRBJ2-5|TRBV12-3/TRBV12-4
CASRPSGVAETQYF
>TRBJ2-5|TRBV7-9
CASERGQETQYF
>TRBJ2-1|TRBV4-3
CASSRSGRARNNEQFF
>TRBJ1-1|TRBV29-1
CSVEPGSSPNTEAFF
>TRBJ1-5|TRBV27
CASRGGRDQPQHF
>TRBJ1-5|TRBV7-9
CASSLTGHNQPQHF
>TRBJ1-1|TRBV7-8
CASSLAVTEAFF
>TRBJ2-7|TRBV12-3/TRBV12-4
CASSTTGLAYEQYF
>TRBJ1-6|TRBV5-5
CASSLTGQGNSPLHF
>TRBJ1-2|TRBV4-2
CASSPGAFYGYTF
>TRBJ2-7|TRBV24-1
CATSDGDVYEQYF
>TRBJ2-1|TRBV6-6
CASSQAPQTVGYNEQFF
>TRBJ1-1|TRBV30
CAWSKKGQGPLEAFF
>TRBJ2-2|TRBV11-1
CASHEGNTGELFF
>TRBJ1-1|TRBV19
CASSRRGFTEAFF
>TRBJ2-1|TRBV6-2/TRBV6-3
CASTPARDTSYNEQFF
>TRBJ1-3|TRBV12-3/TRBV12-4
CASSYRGAGNTIYF
>TRBJ2-1|TRBV7-9
CASSFGTSGKDEQFF
>TRBJ2-2|TRBV9
CASSVETGELFF
>TRBJ2-3|TRBV4-3
CASSRRVGGADTQYF
>TRBJ2-7|TRBV5-1
CASSSPGTRAGEQYF
>TRBJ1-5|TRBV7-2
CASSLGARGQPQHF
>TRBJ2-4|TRBV9
CASSVEPLAKNIQYF
>TRBJ2-2|TRBV29-1
CNTGLAGGADTGELFF
>TRBJ2-4|TRBV24-1
CATSDGGQGENIQYF
>TRBJ2-7|TRBV5-1
CASSLAGTADYEQYF
>TRBJ2-1|TRBV7-2
CASSLTSGTSVLNEQFF
>TRBJ2-7|TRBV7-9
CASSFGLAGSYEQYF
>TRBJ1-5|TRBV4-1
CASSQDIEGNQPQHF
>TRBJ2-3|TRBV5-4
CASSNSWTGESTDTQYF
>TRBJ2-1|TRBV9
CASSVGGAPPYNEQFF
>TRBJ1-6|TRBV4-2
CASSEWAETINNSPLHF
>TRBJ1-1|TRBV6-5
CASSYYMTVNTEAFF
>TRBJ2-7|TRBV4-3
CASSQVRAATYEQYF
>TRBJ2-1|TRBV30
CAWNRGLAVKSSYNEQFF
>TRBJ1-1|TRBV29-1
CSVAVGGGTEAFF
>TRBJ1-2|TRBV30
CAWSVGGYSANYGYTF